Below are 5 T cell receptor beta chains sequenced from a single sample in a study of cytomegalovirus exposure and HLA in healthy donors. With 60 Vbeta and 13 Jbeta primers, the PCR was carried out. Profiled with immunoSEQ multiplex PCR; TCRdb holds only in-frame clones, not every one. This sample carries 89,000 or so clones, more than 60% of them seen once, and the ten largest clones take 11%. The specimen was PBMCs. The receptors here all came from a man between 18 and 29 years old in good health and CMV-seropositive.

V gene TRBV7-2 combines with J gene TRBJ1-2; 9 bases match TRBD1. Per germline, CDR1 SGHTA and CDR2 FQGNSA. The CDR3 length is 15 residues. J gave up 8 bases and V 5 bases, and 12 bases lay outside the gene matches. CDR3 sequence (DNA): TGTGCCAGCAGCGGCTACTCGGGACAGGGTTTCGGCTACACCTTC. Its translation is CASSGYSGQGFGYTF.

The sample holds a few counts of this clone. This CDR3 is CASSQGPGGAGSYNEQFF. CDR3 in DNA: TGTGCCAGCAGCCAAGGCCCCGGGGGGGCAGGCTCCTACAATGAGCAGTTCTTC. The genes are TRBV4-2 and TRBJ2-1, with 8 bases that match TRBD2. Germline CDR1 LGHNA, CDR2 YNFKEQ. The CDR3 spans 18 residues. The V segment lost 1 base and the J segment 0 bases; nucleotides outside the gene matches: 8.

The V gene is TRBV10-3, the J gene TRBJ1-5; 7 bases fit TRBD1. The CDR3 is 14 amino acids. From germline, CDR1 is ENHRY and CDR2 SYGVKD. J lost 6 bases, V lost 3 bases, and 5 bases had no gene match. The CDR3 bases are TGTGCCATCAGTGAAGACAGGGCAGGTCAGCCCCAGCATTTT. Protein: CAISEDRAGQPQHF.

J is TRBJ1-6 and V is TRBV19; TRBD1 matches 7 bases. This CDR3 contains 14 residues. J was trimmed by 3 bases and V by 7 bases; bases with no gene match: 3. Germline CDR1 reads LNHDA; CDR2 reads SQIVND (reference sequence). The CDR3 DNA follows: TGTGCCAGTAATAACAGGGGCTATAATTCACCCCTCCACTTT. Amino acid sequence: CASNNRGYNSPLHF.

This clone appeared a few times. The chain recombines TRBV7-8 with TRBJ2-7, with D perhaps TRBD2 (7 bases). V was shortened by 2 bases and J by 2 bases, with 16 bases between the two germline ends. Germline CDR1 SGHVS, CDR2 FQNEAQ. The CDR3 contains 16 residues. CDR3 nucleotides: TGTGCCAGCAGCTTATCCACGGGGGGCAGGACCTACGAGCAGTACTTC. This sequence encodes CASSLSTGGRTYEQYF. The full variable domain, with the rest looked up from reference TRBV7-8 and TRBJ2-7, is GAGVSQSPRYKVAKRGQDVALRCDPISGHVSLFWYQQALGQGPEFLTYFQNEAQLDKSGLPSDRFFAERPEGSVSTLKIQRTQQEDSAVYLCASSLSTGGRTYEQYFGPGTRLTVT.